The present T cell receptor (beta chain) was sequenced within a study of human T cells and chemical hapten exposure. Study as a whole: Chiefly women, the patients showed alopecia areata, totalis or universalis. Findings of the study overall: In the PT1 data, expanded TCR counts showed a positive correlation with patch test score.

Time point noted: patch test 1, 2 weeks after DPC sensitization. Stated treatment: therapeutic diphenylcyclopropenone sensitization with weekly scalp DPC. Unmatched junction bases numbered 9, after V lost 0 bases and J lost 1 base. Germline loops: CDR1 MNHEY, CDR2 SMNVEV (reference sequence). The CDR3 consists of 18 residues. From the RACE reads, TCRdb called clonotypes with MiXCR, one entry per CDR3 protein. The sample contains some 380,000 distinct CDR3 sequences, approximately 5% of which appear only once. Many counts were recorded for this clonotype. Its target is unknown. The sample in question was whole blood, obtained in connection with sensitization to the hapten diphenylcyclopropenone (DPC). The TCR comes from a woman between 45 and 60 years old with alopecia areata. Some clones in this sample may be carry-over from other donors' samples. The rearrangement uses TRBV27 and TRBJ2-3; 8 nucleotides agree with TRBD2. The CDR3: CASSLSGGRRGGTDTQYF. The CDR3 region has the DNA TGTGCCAGCAGTTTATCAGGTGGTAGGCGGGGGGGCACAGATACGCAGTATTTT.